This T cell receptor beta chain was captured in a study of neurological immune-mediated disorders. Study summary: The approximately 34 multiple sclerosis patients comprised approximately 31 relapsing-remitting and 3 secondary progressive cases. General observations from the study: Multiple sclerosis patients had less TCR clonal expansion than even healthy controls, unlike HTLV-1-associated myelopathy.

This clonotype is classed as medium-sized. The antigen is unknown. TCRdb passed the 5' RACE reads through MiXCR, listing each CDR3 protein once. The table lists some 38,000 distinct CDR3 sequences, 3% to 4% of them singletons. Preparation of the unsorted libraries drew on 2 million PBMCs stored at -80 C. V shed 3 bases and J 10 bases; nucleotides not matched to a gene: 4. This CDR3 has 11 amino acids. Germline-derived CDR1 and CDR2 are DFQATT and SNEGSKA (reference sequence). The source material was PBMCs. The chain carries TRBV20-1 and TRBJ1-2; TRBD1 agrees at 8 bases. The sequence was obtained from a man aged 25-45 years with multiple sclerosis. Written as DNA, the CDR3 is TGCAGTGCTAGGACAGGGGCCAACTACACCTTC. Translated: CSARTGANYTF.